Detailed here is one T cell receptor beta chain. In the authors' methods: Estimates of nucleated cell counts were drawn from the amplification of reference gene primers. TCRdb's table, derived via immunoSEQ multiplex PCR, lists solely in-frame clones and lacks some. V, J and clone size were drawn from that table, and D and trimming were deduced from the DNA. The data show more than 200,000 clones, roughly 88% seen once. The sample originates from a study of blood T cell repertoires in COVID-19. Study-wide background: Samples of COVID-19 (acute and convalescent) were obtained from the United States, Italy and Spain. Nucleic acid was either cDNA or gDNA, and it came from T cells, B-cell-depleted T cells, or PBMCs.

This CDR3 comprises 14 residues. The ends lost 7 bases at V and 3 bases at J; junction bases unmatched: 8. Germline-derived CDR1 and CDR2 are SEHNR and FQNEAQ (reference sequence). The TCR sequence derives from a woman aged 40 to 49 who had recovered from COVID-19. This chain joins TRBV7-9 and TRBJ2-7; 8 nucleotides line up with TRBD2. The specimen sequenced was peripheral blood. As DNA, the CDR3 is TGTGCCAGCATTGGCGGGGGGCTGAGCTACGAGCAGTACTTC. It encodes CASIGGGLSYEQYF.